The next 3 T cell receptor beta chains were all read from a single sample in a study of tumor and adjacent non-tumor tissue in lung cancer. Three rounds of nested PCR, following a modified ARM-PCR protocol, produced the TCRbeta library. TCRdb reprocessed the multiplex PCR reads via MiXCR and lists one record per CDR3 protein. The data show about 82,000 distinct CDR3 sequences, around four fifths seen once. The template was RNA from unsorted bulk tissue. Sample: lung tumor tissue. Receptors originate from a woman aged 50 to 65 with non-small cell lung cancer.

In regard to this clonotype: One junction end does not reproduce the germline sequence, and a read error may be involved. CDR3 residues: CVSISGAEYSTGELFF. The DNA of the CDR3 is TGTGTCAGCATCTCCGGGGCAGAATATTCCACCGGGGAGCTGTTTTTT. This chain connects TRBV6-5 to TRBJ2-2, with D possibly called TRBD1 or TRBD2 (5 bases each). Germline CDR1 and CDR2: MNHEY and SVGAGI. CDR3 length: 16 residues.

A note on this clonotype: At one end, the junction sequence differs from germline, possibly due to a read error. The chain recombines TRBV28 with TRBJ2-5; D is possibly TRBD1 (8 bases). Germline assignment: CDR1 MDHEN and CDR2 SYDVKM. CDR3 length equals 21 residues. The CDR3 region is CASSLGGTLLPTGAQGWTQYF. The CDR3 region has the DNA TGTGCCAGCAGTTTGGGGGGGACACTCTTACCGACAGGGGCCCAGGGATGGACCCAATACTTC. The whole variable domain, filled in from reference TRBV28 and TRBJ2-5, reads DVKVTQSSRYLVKRTGEKVFLECVQDMDHENMFWYRQDPGLGLRLIYFSYDVKMKEKGDIPEGYSVSREKKERFSLILESASTNQTSMYLCASSLGGTLLPTGAQGWTQYFGPGTRLLVL.

This rearrangement joins TRBV6-1 to TRBJ2-7, with 8 bases aligning to TRBD2. Germline V gene lookup returns CDR1 MNHNS and CDR2 SASEGT. This CDR3 is 17 amino acids long. V lost 0 bases to trimming and J lost 6 bases; unmatched junction nucleotides: 13. The CDR3 protein is CASSEASGSILRGEQYF. The CDR3, as DNA: TGTGCCAGCAGTGAAGCCAGCGGGAGTATATTGAGGGGCGAGCAGTACTTC.